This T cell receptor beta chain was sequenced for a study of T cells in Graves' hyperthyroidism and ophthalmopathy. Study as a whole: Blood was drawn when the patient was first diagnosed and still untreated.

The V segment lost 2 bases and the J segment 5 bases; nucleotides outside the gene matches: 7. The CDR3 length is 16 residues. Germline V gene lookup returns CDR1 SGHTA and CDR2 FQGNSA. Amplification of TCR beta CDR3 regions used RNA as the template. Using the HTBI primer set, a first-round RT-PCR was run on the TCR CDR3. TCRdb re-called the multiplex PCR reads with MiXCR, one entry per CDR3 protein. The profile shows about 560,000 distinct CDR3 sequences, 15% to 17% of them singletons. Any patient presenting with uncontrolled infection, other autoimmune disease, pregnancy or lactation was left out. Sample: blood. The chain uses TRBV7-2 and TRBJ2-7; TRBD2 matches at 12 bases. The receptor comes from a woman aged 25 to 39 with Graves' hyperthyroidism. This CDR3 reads CASSLWASGRANEQYF. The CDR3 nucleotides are TGTGCCAGCAGCTTATGGGCTAGCGGGAGGGCCAACGAGCAGTACTTC.